These 25 T cell receptor beta chains share one sample of origin, sequenced in a study of blood T cells in healthy people across ages. For the second PCR, which ran for about 6 to 12 cycles, a sample-barcoded 5' primer and a J-beta primer mix were used. TCRdb re-derived calls from the 5' RACE reads in MiXCR, one entry per CDR3 protein. Altogether about 1,800,000 distinct CDR3 sequences are present, approximately 28% being singletons, with the ten largest covering about 7.7%. The sequencing sample was made of blood. Source of these receptors: a woman aged 25 to 39 in good health.

The chain joins TRBV10-1 to TRBJ2-5, with 10 bases lining up with TRBD1. Germline V CDR1 and CDR2: WNHNN, SYGVQD (reference sequence). The junction had 9 bases not matched to a gene; V was cut back by 2 bases and J by 3 bases. The CDR3 has 17 amino acids. CDR3 residues: CASSERTGTGVEETQYF. The DNA of the CDR3 is TGCGCCAGCAGTGAGCGAACCGGGACAGGGGTCGAAGAGACCCAGTACTTC.

This clonotype was counted only a few times. The genes are TRBV6-5 and TRBJ1-2, with 9 nucleotides matching TRBD1. The trim removed 4 bases at V and 4 bases at J, leaving 13 bases unmatched. Germline values: CDR1 MNHEY, CDR2 SVGAGI. CDR3 length equals 17 residues. The CDR3 sequence is CASSSLLTGTGIYGYTF. CDR3 DNA sequence: TGTGCCAGCAGTTCCCTCCTGACCGGGACAGGGATCTATGGCTACACCTTC.

This clonotype was seen at least ten times. J is TRBJ2-7 and V is TRBV6-2 or TRBV6-3, with TRBD1 matching 9 bases. V dropped 1 base and J dropped 4; count of bases not matched to a gene: 8. Per germline, CDR1 MNHEY and CDR2 SVGEGT. The CDR3 sequence is 16 residues long. CDR3 bases: TGTGCCAGCAGTTACTTTTCCACGGGACAGGGTTACGAGCAGTACTTC. Encoded protein: CASSYFSTGQGYEQYF.

Many counts were recorded for this clonotype. V is TRBV2 and J is TRBJ2-1, with 10 bases matching TRBD2. The CDR3 is 15 residues long. Per germline, CDR1 SNHLY and CDR2 FYNNEI. J was trimmed by 4 bases and V by 2 bases; bases with no gene match: 2. CDR3 sequence (DNA): TGTGCCAGCAGTGAACAACTAGCGGGGTACAATGAGCAGTTCTTC. This gives the protein CASSEQLAGYNEQFF.

This rearrangement joins TRBV5-1 to TRBJ2-4; TRBD2 agrees at 9 bases. Germline V CDR1 and CDR2: SGHRS, YFSETQ. This CDR3 comprises 15 residues. The V gene end was trimmed by 4 bases and the J gene end by 13 bases; junction bases not matched to a gene: 15. This chain's CDR3 is CASSHPGQTSGGQYF. CDR3 in DNA: TGCGCCAGCAGCCACCCGGGACAGACGAGCGGGGGGCAGTACTTC.

This clonotype was counted a few times. This chain uses TRBV10-3 with TRBJ1-2, with 8 bases lining up with TRBD1. This CDR3 contains 16 residues. The V segment lost 10 bases and the J segment 6 bases; nucleotides outside the gene matches: 19. Germline-derived CDR1 and CDR2 are ENHRY and SYGVKD. The CDR3 bases are TGTGCCACCCTTCTGGACCGGGACAGGTCCTACCATGGCTACACCTTC. It translates to CATLLDRDRSYHGYTF.

This clonotype was detected only a few times. The chain is built from TRBV20-1 and TRBJ1-3, with no clear D. CDR1 is DFQATT, CDR2 SNEGSKA, per germline (reference sequence). This CDR3 spans 13 amino acids. Trimming shortened V by 6 bases and J by 0 bases, and 9 bases separated the two germline ends. The CDR3 DNA follows: TGCAGTGCCACAGCCTTCTCTGGAAACACCATATATTTT. Its translation: CSATAFSGNTIYF.

This clonotype appeared a few times. The junction does not match germline at one end; this may be a read error. The rearrangement uses TRBV12-3 or TRBV12-4 and TRBJ2-3, with a tentative D call TRBD2 (5 bases). This CDR3 spans 13 amino acids. CDR3 in DNA: TGTGCCAGCAGCGACTACAGCACAGATGCGCAGTATTTT. This encodes CASSDYSTDAQYF.

The chain carries TRBV4-2 and TRBJ2-2; TRBD2 is a possible D gene (7 bases). Germline V gene data show CDR1 as LGHNA and CDR2 as YNFKEQ. Trimming took 4 bases from V and 2 from J, leaving 17 bases between them. CDR3 length: 17 residues. The DNA for the CDR3 is TGTGCCAGCAGCCGCGGAAACGGGGGGCCTAACACCGGGGAGCTGTTTTTT. It codes for CASSRGNGGPNTGELFF.

Points on this clonotype: Mismatch with germline at one junction end may stem from a read error. The CDR3 sequence: CSAQSPLTNEKRFF. As DNA, the CDR3 is TGCAGTGCTCAGAGTCCGCTCACTAATGAAAAACGGTTTTTT. V usage is TRBV20-1 and J usage is TRBJ1-4; D is ambiguous. The CDR3 consists of 14 residues. The germline V gene encodes CDR1 DFQATT and CDR2 SNEGSKA (reference sequence).

The chain uses TRBV29-1 and TRBJ2-1; D is perhaps TRBD1 or TRBD2 (5 bases each). This CDR3 has 15 residues. The V end lost 7 bases, the J end lost 3 bases, and 19 bases lay between the germline ends. The V gene's germline CDR1 is SQVTM and CDR2 ANQGSEA. This CDR3 reads CSALVGTALYNEQFF. In nucleotides, the CDR3 is TGCAGCGCTCTTGTGGGGACGGCCCTCTACAATGAGCAGTTCTTC.

The chain has TRBV3-1 and TRBJ2-7; D is perhaps TRBD1 (7 bases). The CDR3 runs to 14 residues. Trimming stripped 7 bases from V and 2 bases from J, with 15 bases between. The V gene's germline CDR1 is LGHDT and CDR2 YNNKEL (reference sequence). The CDR3 here is CASKEGAAAYEQYF. DNA for the CDR3: TGTGCCAGCAAGGAGGGGGCGGCCGCCTACGAGCAGTACTTC.

This clonotype has at least ten counts. The rearrangement uses TRBV4-3 and TRBJ2-7; D possibly corresponds to TRBD2 (5 bases). Germline lookup yields CDR1 LGHNA and CDR2 YSLEER. CDR3 size: 18 residues. V lost 0 bases to trimming and J lost 0 bases, with 18 bases between them. CDR3 residues: CASSQDRPTSGYSYEQYF. The CDR3 bases are TGCGCCAGCAGCCAAGATAGGCCAACGAGCGGTTACTCCTACGAGCAGTACTTC.

The V gene is TRBV6-1, the J gene TRBJ2-1, with 11 nucleotides matching TRBD2. The J segment lost 3 bases and the V segment lost 6 bases, leaving 10 bases of the junction unmatched. Germline loops: CDR1 MNHNS, CDR2 SASEGT. The CDR3 has 17 amino acids. DNA of the CDR3: TGTGCCAGCAGGGTTAGCGGGGGGGCGGTCCTCTACAATGAGCAGTTCTTC. Encoded protein: CASRVSGGAVLYNEQFF.

This clonotype was picked up a small number of times. The CDR3 bases are TGCAGCGTTGAAGAGAAGGGGCGCGAGCAGTACTTC. It is translated as CSVEEKGREQYF. The rearrangement joins TRBV29-1 to TRBJ2-7, with D maybe TRBD1 (5 bases). CDR1 and CDR2 from the germline V gene are SQVTM and ANQGSEA. CDR3 length: 12 amino acids. Trimming shortened V by 0 bases and J by 6 bases, and 9 bases separated the two germline ends.

This clonotype has at least ten counts. The chain combines TRBV27 with TRBJ2-7; maybe TRBD1 (5 bases). The CDR3 loop spans 13 amino acids. Germline V gene sequence: CDR1 MNHEY, CDR2 SMNVEV (reference sequence). V was cut by 5 bases and J by 5 bases, with 13 bases left in between. CDR3 bases: TGTGCCAGCAGTGGGATTGGGGCCCACGAGCAGTACTTC. Its translation: CASSGIGAHEQYF.

This clonotype was picked up one time. The chain carries TRBV7-6 and TRBJ2-7, with a tentative D call TRBD1 (5 bases). The CDR3 has 12 amino acids. Germline V gene lookup returns CDR1 SGHVS and CDR2 FNYEAQ. Deletions cut 5 bases from V and 6 bases from J, with 11 bases between. CDR3 region: CASSRRRGEQYF. The CDR3 DNA reads as TGTGCCAGCAGCCGGCGAAGGGGCGAGCAGTACTTC. The whole variable domain, remainder taken from reference TRBV7-6 and TRBJ2-7, is GAGVSQSPRYKVTKRGQDVALRCDPISGHVSLYWYRQALGQGPEFLTYFNYEAQQDKSGLPNDRFSAERPEGSISTLTIQRTEQRDSAMYRCASSRRRGEQYFGPGTRLTVT.

Concerning this clonotype: A read error may account for a junction end that differs from germline. V gene TRBV6-1 combines with J gene TRBJ2-7; 11 bases line up with TRBD1. The CDR3 is 15 residues long. Germline assignment: CDR1 MNHNS and CDR2 SASEGT. The CDR3 coding sequence is TGTGCCAGCGGTGAAGCCGGGACAGGGGGTTACGAGCAGTACTTC. Its protein product is CASGEAGTGGYEQYF.

This clonotype was seen a handful of times. This sequence joins TRBV29-1 and TRBJ2-7, with no clear D. V lost 8 bases and J lost 2, with 16 bases in between. Per the germline V gene, CDR1 is SQVTM and CDR2 is ANQGSEA. The CDR3 covers 13 residues. The CDR3 here is CSIVIGTPYEQYF. CDR3 nucleotide sequence: TGCAGCATTGTAATCGGCACCCCCTACGAGCAGTACTTC.

This clonotype was seen a handful of times. The rearrangement links TRBV15 to TRBJ1-2; a weak D match, TRBD1 (5 bases). V was trimmed by 2 bases and J by 3 bases, leaving 16 bases between them. The CDR3 contains 16 residues. The germline CDR1 and CDR2 sequences are LNHNV and YYDKDF (reference sequence). Here the CDR3 reads CATSRPPGQADYGYTF. CDR3 sequence (DNA): TGTGCCACCAGCAGACCCCCGGGGCAGGCTGACTATGGCTACACCTTC.

This rearrangement joins TRBV20-1 to TRBJ2-5; D possibly corresponds to TRBD2 (6 bases). Trimming shortened V by 4 bases and J by 0 bases, and 9 bases separated the two germline ends. The germline V gene encodes CDR1 DFQATT and CDR2 SNEGSKA (reference sequence). This CDR3 comprises 13 residues. In nucleotides, the CDR3 is TGCAGTGCTACCCGGACTAACCAAGAGACCCAGTACTTC. Its protein product is CSATRTNQETQYF.

CDR3 protein: CASSVGDAEAFF. CDR3 coding DNA: TGCGCCAGCAGCGTGGGGGATGCTGAAGCTTTCTTT. The chain joins TRBV5-1 to TRBJ1-1; possibly TRBD1 for D (5 bases). The CDR3 extends over 12 amino acids. Germline V gene sequence: CDR1 SGHRS, CDR2 YFSETQ. The V gene lost 4 bases and the J gene lost 6 bases, with 10 bases spanning the gap.

This clonotype was counted many times. The chain employs TRBV20-1 and TRBJ2-1; D not resolved. Trimming took 6 bases from V and 10 from J, leaving 10 bases between them. Germline CDR1 is DFQATT and CDR2 is SNEGSKA (reference sequence). The CDR3 is 10 residues long. CDR3 in DNA: TGCAGTGCCCAAGGGCAAGAGCAGTTCTTC. Its protein product is CSAQGQEQFF.

This clonotype was recorded only once. The V gene is TRBV15, the J gene TRBJ2-3, with 7 nucleotides matching TRBD1. J was trimmed by 5 bases and V by 0 bases; bases with no gene match: 8. The length of the CDR3 is 16 residues. Germline V CDR1 and CDR2: LNHNV, YYDKDF (reference sequence). Here the CDR3 reads CATSRDLGQGVDTQYF. The CDR3 DNA reads as TGTGCCACCAGCAGAGATCTAGGGCAGGGGGTAGATACGCAGTATTTT.

In its sample, this clonotype was seen a few times. The chain links TRBV20-1 to TRBJ2-1; TRBD2 matches at 10 bases. Germline CDR1 is DFQATT and CDR2 is SNEGSKA (reference sequence). The CDR3 extends over 15 amino acids. The J segment lost 10 bases and the V segment lost 3 bases, leaving 12 bases of the junction unmatched. The CDR3 nucleotides read TGCAGTGCTAGGACGGGACTAGCGCGGGGCGGAGAGCAGTTCTTC. Its translation: CSARTGLARGGEQFF.